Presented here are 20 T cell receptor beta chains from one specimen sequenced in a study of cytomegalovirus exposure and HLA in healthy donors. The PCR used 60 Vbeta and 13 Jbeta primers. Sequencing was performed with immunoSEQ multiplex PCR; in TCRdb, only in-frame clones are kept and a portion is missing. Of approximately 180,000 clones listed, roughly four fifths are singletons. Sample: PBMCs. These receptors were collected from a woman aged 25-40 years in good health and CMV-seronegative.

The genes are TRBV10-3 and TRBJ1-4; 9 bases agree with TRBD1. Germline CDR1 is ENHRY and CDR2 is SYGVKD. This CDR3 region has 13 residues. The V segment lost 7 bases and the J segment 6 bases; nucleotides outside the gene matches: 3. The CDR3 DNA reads TGTGCCATCACAAGGACAGGGGATGAAAAACTGTTTTTT. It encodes CAITRTGDEKLFF.

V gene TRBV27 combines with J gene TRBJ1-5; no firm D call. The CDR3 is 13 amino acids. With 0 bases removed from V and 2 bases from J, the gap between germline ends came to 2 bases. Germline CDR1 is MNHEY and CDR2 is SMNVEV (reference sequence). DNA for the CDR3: TGTGCCAGCAGTTTATCCGGCAATCAGCCCCAGCATTTT. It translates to CASSLSGNQPQHF.

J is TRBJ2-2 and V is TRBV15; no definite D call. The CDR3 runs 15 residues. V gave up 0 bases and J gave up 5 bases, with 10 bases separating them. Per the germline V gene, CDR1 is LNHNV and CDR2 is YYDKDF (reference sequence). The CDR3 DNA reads TGTGCCACCAGCAGAGATCGGCCAGGAACCGGGGAGCTGTTTTTT. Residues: CATSRDRPGTGELFF.

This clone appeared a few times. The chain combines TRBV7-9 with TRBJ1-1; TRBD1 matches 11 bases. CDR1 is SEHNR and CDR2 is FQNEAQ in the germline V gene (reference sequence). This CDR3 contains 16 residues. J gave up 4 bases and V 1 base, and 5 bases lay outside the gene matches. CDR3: CASSLGTGGDSTEAFF. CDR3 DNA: TGTGCCAGCAGCTTAGGGACAGGGGGCGATTCCACTGAAGCTTTCTTT.

DNA for the CDR3: TGCAGCGTTGATGCTAGCGGGGGATACAATGAGCAGTTCTTC. Translation gives CSVDASGGYNEQFF. The chain joins TRBV29-1 to TRBJ2-1, with 10 positions matching TRBD2. The germline V gene encodes CDR1 SQVTM and CDR2 ANQGSEA. The CDR3 extends over 14 amino acids. The V and J ends lost 3 bases and 4 bases, in that order; junction bases with no gene match: 3.

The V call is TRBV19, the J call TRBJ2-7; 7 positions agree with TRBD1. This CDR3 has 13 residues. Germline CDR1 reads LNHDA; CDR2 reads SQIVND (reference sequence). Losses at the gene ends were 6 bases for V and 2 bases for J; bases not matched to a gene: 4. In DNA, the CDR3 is TGTGCCAGTAGCCGGGACAGAACCTACGAGCAGTACTTC. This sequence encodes CASSRDRTYEQYF.

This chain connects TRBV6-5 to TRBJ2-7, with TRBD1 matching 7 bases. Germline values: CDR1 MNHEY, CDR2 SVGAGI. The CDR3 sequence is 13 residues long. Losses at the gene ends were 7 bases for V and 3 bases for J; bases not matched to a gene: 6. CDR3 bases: TGTGCCAGCACAACCCGACAGGGCTACGAGCAGTACTTC. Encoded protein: CASTTRQGYEQYF.

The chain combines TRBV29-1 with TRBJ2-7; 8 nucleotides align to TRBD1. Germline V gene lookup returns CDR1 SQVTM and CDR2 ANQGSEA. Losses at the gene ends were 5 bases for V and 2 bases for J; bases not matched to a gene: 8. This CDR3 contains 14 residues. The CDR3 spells CSVYDRGQTYEQYF. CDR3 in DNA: TGCAGCGTTTATGACAGGGGACAAACCTACGAGCAGTACTTC.

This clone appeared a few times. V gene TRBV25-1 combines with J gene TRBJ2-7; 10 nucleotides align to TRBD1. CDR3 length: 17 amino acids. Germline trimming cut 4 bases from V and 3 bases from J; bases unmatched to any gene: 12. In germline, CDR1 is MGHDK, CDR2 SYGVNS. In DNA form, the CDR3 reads TGTGCCAGCAGTGGTGAGGGACAGGGGCTCTCCTACTACGAGCAGTACTTC. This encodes CASSGEGQGLSYYEQYF.

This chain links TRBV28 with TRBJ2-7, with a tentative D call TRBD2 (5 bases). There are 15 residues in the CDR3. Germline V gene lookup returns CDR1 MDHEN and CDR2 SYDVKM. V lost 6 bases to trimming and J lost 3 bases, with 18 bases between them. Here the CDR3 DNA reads TGTGCCAGCAGCGAACGTCGGGGATTAAACTACGAGCAGTACTTC. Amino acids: CASSERRGLNYEQYF.

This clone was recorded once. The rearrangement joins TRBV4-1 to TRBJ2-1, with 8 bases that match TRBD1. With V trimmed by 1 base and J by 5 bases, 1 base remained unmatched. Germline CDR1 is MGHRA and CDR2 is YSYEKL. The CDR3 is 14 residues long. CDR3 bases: TGCGCCAGCAGCCAAGGGACAGGGCACAATGAGCAGTTCTTC. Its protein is CASSQGTGHNEQFF.

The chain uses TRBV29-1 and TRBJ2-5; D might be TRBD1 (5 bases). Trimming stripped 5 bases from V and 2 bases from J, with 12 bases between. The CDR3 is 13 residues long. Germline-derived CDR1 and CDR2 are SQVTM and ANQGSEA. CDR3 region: CSVFAGPQETQYF. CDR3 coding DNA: TGCAGCGTTTTTGCAGGGCCTCAAGAGACCCAGTACTTC.

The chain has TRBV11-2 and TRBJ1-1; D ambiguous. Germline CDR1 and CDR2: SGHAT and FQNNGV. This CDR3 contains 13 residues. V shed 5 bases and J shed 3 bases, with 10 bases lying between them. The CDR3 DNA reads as TGTGCCAGCAGCCCCCAACGGTACACTGAAGCTTTCTTT. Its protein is CASSPQRYTEAFF.

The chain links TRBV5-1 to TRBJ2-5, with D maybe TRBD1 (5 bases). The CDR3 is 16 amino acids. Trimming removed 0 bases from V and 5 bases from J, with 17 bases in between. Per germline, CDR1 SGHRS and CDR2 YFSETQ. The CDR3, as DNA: TGCGCCAGCAGCTTGGAAAGGGGCCTAGGATTGGAGACCCAGTACTTC. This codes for CASSLERGLGLETQYF.

CDR3 nucleotide sequence: TGTGCCAGCAGCGTCAGGACAGGGATCCCCACAGATACGCAGTATTTT. Encoded protein: CASSVRTGIPTDTQYF. This chain uses TRBV9 with TRBJ2-3; 8 positions agree with TRBD1. The length of the CDR3 is 16 residues. CDR1 SGDLS and CDR2 YYNGEE come from the germline V gene. Trimming cost V 2 bases and J 2 bases; bases outside gene matches: 7. The whole variable domain, filled in from reference TRBV9 and TRBJ2-3, reads DSGVTQTPKHLITATGQRVTLRCSPRSGDLSVYWYQQSLDQGLQFLIQYYNGEERAKGNILERFSAQQFPDLHSELNLSSLELGDSALYFCASSVRTGIPTDTQYFGPGTRLTVL.

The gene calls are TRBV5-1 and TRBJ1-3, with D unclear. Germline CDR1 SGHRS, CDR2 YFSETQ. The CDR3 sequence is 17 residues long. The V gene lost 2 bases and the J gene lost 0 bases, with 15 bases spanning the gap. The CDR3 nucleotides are TGCGCCAGCAGCTTCGCCCCTGGGCTGATCTCTGGAAACACCATATATTTT. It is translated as CASSFAPGLISGNTIYF.

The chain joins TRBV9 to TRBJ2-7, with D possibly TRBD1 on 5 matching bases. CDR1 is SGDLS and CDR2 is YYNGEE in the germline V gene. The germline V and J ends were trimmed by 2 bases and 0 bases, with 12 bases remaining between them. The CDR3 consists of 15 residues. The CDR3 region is CASSVTWGPSYEQYF. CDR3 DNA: TGTGCCAGCAGCGTGACGTGGGGCCCCTCCTACGAGCAGTACTTC.

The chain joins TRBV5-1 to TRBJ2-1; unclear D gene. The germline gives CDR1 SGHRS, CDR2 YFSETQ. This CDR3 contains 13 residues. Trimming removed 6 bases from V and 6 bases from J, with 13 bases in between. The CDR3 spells CASTPTASNEQFF. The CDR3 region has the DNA TGCGCCAGCACTCCCACAGCCAGCAATGAGCAGTTCTTC.

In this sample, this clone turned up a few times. CDR3 bases: TGCAGCGCCCCCGGGACAGAGAAGGCTGGCTACACCTTC. This codes for CSAPGTEKAGYTF. The V call is TRBV29-1, the J call TRBJ1-2, with 7 bases aligning to TRBD1. CDR1 and CDR2 (germline): SQVTM, ANQGSEA. V lost 7 bases, J lost 7 bases, and 12 bases stayed unmatched. This CDR3 contains 13 residues.

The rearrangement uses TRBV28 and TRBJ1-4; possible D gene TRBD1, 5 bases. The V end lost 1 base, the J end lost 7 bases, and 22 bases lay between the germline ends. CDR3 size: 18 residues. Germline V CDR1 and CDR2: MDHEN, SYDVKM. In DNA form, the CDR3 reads TGTGCCAGCAGTTTATTAAGGGGCGGGGCAGCTTGGAGTGAAAAACTGTTTTTT. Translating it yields CASSLLRGGAAWSEKLFF.